Sequencing of this T cell receptor beta chain was carried out in a study of blood T cell repertoires in COVID-19 (dated by TCRdb to 2020 to 2022). About the investigation overall: Samples covering the acute and convalescent phases of COVID-19 were provided by collaborators in the United States, Italy and Spain. A de-identified subject ID, COVID-19 status, age in years and sex were almost always included in the sample metadata. The repertoires were released in a freely available public database meant as a resource for research on the immune response to SARS-CoV-2. Subjects who had been exposed to COVID-19, were actively infected with it, or had recovered from it provided the deeply sampled blood TCRbeta repertoires that made up the dataset. HLA class I and class II types, where available, came from metadata supplied by the sample provider rather than from assay-based typing. The material from the prospective study consisted of cDNA or gDNA derived from T cells, B-cell-depleted T cells, or PBMCs. Samples were obtained from the ongoing ImmuneRACE study (first 160 participants) and from about 1,300 subjects provided by 6 global collaborators.

In Seattle, one collaborating source enrolled patients while the infection was active and tracked those patients longitudinally over the course of disease. Collaborating institutions collected whole blood in K2EDTA tubes following their own protocols. For TCRbeta analysis, collaborators shipped samples as frozen whole blood, isolated PBMCs, or DNA extracted from either of those sample types. Worth noting for this clone: It lacks a known antigen. Base-call qualities are not available, and no considerably larger clone is one nucleotide away.

Trimmed from V: 5 bases; trimmed from J: 6 bases; junction bases lacking a gene match: 16. Spanning cysteine to phenylalanine, the CDR3 consists of 16 amino acids. The DNA shown is the 48-base CDR3, in frame from base 1. According to the germline V gene, CDR1 reads SGHNT and CDR2 reads YENEEA. Study-wide findings and limitations: The amount of clinical and demographic metadata varied by source and participant and was provided uncurated.

TCRbeta CDR3 regions were amplified from genomic DNA by means of the immunoSEQ Assay, a bias-controlled multiplex PCR. In the source study's methods: The number of nucleated cells in each sample was estimated by amplification of reference gene primers within the assay. To quantify the absolute abundance of each unique TCRbeta CDR3 rearrangement, sequence reads were collapsed and filtered. Productive Simpson clonality was computed per sample as the square root of Simpson's diversity index over productive rearrangements. Entries here come from immuneACCESS through TCRdb and include only in-frame sequences with V and J called. Some clones fail to appear in such tables; in the studies checked, an unresolved V gene covers under half of the shortfall, and the cause of the remainder is unknown. That table supplies the V and J calls and clone size; D and trimming were determined from the DNA. This sample lists about 55,000 clones; roughly 87% were detected once. Approximately 3.7% of the sample belongs to the ten largest clones.

The chain was built from TRBV11-3 and TRBJ2-7, with 7 middle bases fitting TRBD2. The sequenced sample was peripheral blood. The origin of this receptor is a man aged 40-50 years with COVID-19, enrolled during active disease. The CDR3 region reads CASSPAVARESSEQYF. Read as DNA, the sequence is TGTGCCAGCAGCCCGGCAGTGGCGCGGGAGTCGTCCGAGCAGTACTTC. Reference TRBV11-3 and TRBJ2-7 genes cover what lies past the CDR3, so the full variable domain is EAGVVQSPRYKIIEKKQPVAFWCNPISGHNTLYWYLQNLGQGPELLIRYENEEAVDDSQLPKDRFSAERLKGVDSTLKIQPAELGDSAVYLCASSPAVARESSEQYFGPGTRLTVT.